This TCR beta chain was recorded in a study of cytotoxic CD8 clonotypes in ibrutinib-treated CLL. Turning to the study itself: Roughly 24 partial and 2 complete responses; at median around 71 months, roughly 15 remitted, about twelve progressed.

The germline V and J ends were trimmed by 0 bases and 2 bases, with 12 bases remaining between them. The CDR3 has 15 residues. The germline CDR1 and CDR2 sequences are SGDLS and YYNGEE. Clones were read by immunoSEQ multiplex PCR, and TCRdb kept only the in-frame ones, dropping some. This table has some 140,000 clones, 85% to 95% appearing once. The rearrangement links TRBV9 to TRBJ2-7, with D hard to call. This sequence originates from a human donor with chronic lymphocytic leukemia. The sample here was PBMCs, taken after 12 months of ibrutinib treatment. Here the CDR3 reads CASSVDSGAPYEQYF. The CDR3 DNA follows: TGTGCCAGCAGCGTAGACTCGGGCGCACCCTACGAGCAGTACTTC.